These 18 T cell receptor beta chains were all obtained from the same sample, sequenced in a study of T cell responses to AZD1222 COVID-19 vaccine. Assay used: immunoSEQ multiplex PCR; TCRdb lists only in-frame clones, some missing. The sample lists tens of thousands of clones; under 90% were seen once. Sequencing used peripheral blood, obtained on day 0 of MenACWY control vaccination. Source of these receptors: an adult in good health.

This chain connects TRBV29-1 to TRBJ1-1; D call uncertain. This CDR3 region has 11 residues. In germline, CDR1 is SQVTM, CDR2 ANQGSEA. Trimming left V 3 bases short and J 11 bases short, with 13 bases between. The CDR3 sequence is CSVDGWQRAFF. As DNA, the CDR3 is TGCAGCGTTGATGGGTGGCAGAGGGCTTTCTTT.

V and J are TRBV30 and TRBJ2-7; tentatively, D is TRBD1 (5 bases). This CDR3 is 14 amino acids long. The germline V gene encodes CDR1 GTSNPN and CDR2 SVGIG (reference sequence). Trimming removed 2 bases from V and 5 bases from J, with 16 bases in between. As DNA, the CDR3 is TGTGCCTGGAGTAAAGGGGCAGGGCATCACGAGCAGTACTTC. The encoded protein is CAWSKGAGHHEQYF.

The chain has TRBV19 and TRBJ2-1; tentatively, D is TRBD2 (6 bases). This CDR3 region has 13 residues. Germline V gene sequence: CDR1 LNHDA, CDR2 SQIVND (reference sequence). Trimming pared 5 bases from V and 8 bases from J, leaving 13 bases between. CDR3 in amino acids: CASSSPGLHEQFF. Here the CDR3 DNA reads TGTGCCAGTAGTTCGCCGGGACTCCATGAGCAGTTCTTC.

The rearrangement joins TRBV7-6 to TRBJ1-4; D ambiguous. The V and J ends lost 1 base and 3 bases respectively, with 9 bases between them. This CDR3 is 15 amino acids long. CDR1 SGHVS and CDR2 FNYEAQ come from the germline V gene. The CDR3 is CASSLEVGANEKLFF. Written as DNA, the CDR3 is TGTGCCAGCAGCTTAGAGGTCGGCGCTAATGAAAAACTGTTTTTT.

V gene TRBV19 combines with J gene TRBJ2-4; TRBD2 matches 9 bases. CDR3 length: 15 amino acids. V trimming: 1 base; J trimming: 7 bases; junction bases outside the gene matches: 5. CDR1 and CDR2 (germline): LNHDA, SQIVND (reference sequence). The CDR3 DNA reads TGTGCCAGTAGTATAGGAGGCGGGGGGGCGAACATTCAGTACTTC. Translation gives CASSIGGGGANIQYF. The complete variable domain, with remaining parts taken from reference TRBV19 and TRBJ2-4, reads DGGITQSPKYLFRKEGQNVTLSCEQNLNHDAMYWYRQDPGQGLRLIYYSQIVNDFQKGDIAEGYSVSREKKESFPLTVTSAQKNPTAFYLCASSIGGGGANIQYFGAGTRLSVL.

V and J are TRBV5-4 and TRBJ1-2; D remains unclear. The CDR3 has 15 residues. Germline CDR1 SGHNT, CDR2 YYREEE (reference sequence). V was clipped by 2 bases and J by 4 bases, with 15 bases between them. The CDR3 coding sequence is TGTGCCAGCAGCTTAGACTCCGTTTTAGGCTATGGCTACACCTTC. Amino acids: CASSLDSVLGYGYTF.

The gene calls are TRBV19 and TRBJ2-7; D might be TRBD2 (5 bases). V gave up 0 bases and J gave up 0 bases, with 9 bases separating them. Germline loops: CDR1 LNHDA, CDR2 SQIVND (reference sequence). The CDR3 runs 15 residues. The DNA of the CDR3 is TGTGCCAGTAGTATAGAGGAGGCGACCTCCTACGAGCAGTACTTC. Its translation is CASSIEEATSYEQYF.

The table lists this clone with a count of one. J is TRBJ1-6 and V is TRBV3-1 (or the pseudogene TRBV3-2); D is unresolved. Trimming stripped 4 bases from V and 7 bases from J, with 8 bases between. The CDR3 contains 13 residues. Germline values: CDR1 LGHDT, CDR2 YNNKEL (reference sequence). The CDR3 nucleotides are TGTGCCAGCAGCCTTCCCACGAATTCACCCCTCCACTTT. Its translation is CASSLPTNSPLHF.

This clone was seen once. The CDR3 bases are TGTGCCAGCAGCTATAACGCGGTTCGGGGAAACACCATATATTTT. Translation: CASSYNAVRGNTIYF. The chain recombines TRBV7-2 with TRBJ1-3; the D is unclear. The ends were cut back, 4 bases at V and 4 bases at J, with 14 bases in the middle. This CDR3 has 15 residues. Germline loops: CDR1 SGHTA, CDR2 FQGNSA.

The chain links TRBV7-9 to TRBJ1-1, with D perhaps TRBD1 (6 bases). Trimming removed 5 bases from V and 1 base from J, with 11 bases in between. CDR3 size: 14 residues. Per germline, CDR1 SEHNR and CDR2 FQNEAQ (reference sequence). For the CDR3, the DNA is TGTGCCAGCAGCATAGGGGGGGAGAACACTGAAGCTTTCTTT. Protein product: CASSIGGENTEAFF.

This chain uses TRBV24-1 with TRBJ1-1; D gene ambiguous. Germline V gene data show CDR1 as KGHDR and CDR2 as SFDVKD. The germline V and J ends were trimmed by 4 bases and 0 bases, with 5 bases remaining between them. The CDR3 covers 13 residues. The CDR3 DNA follows: TGTGCCACCAGTGAGGGATTGAACACTGAAGCTTTCTTT. This codes for CATSEGLNTEAFF.

Turning to this clone: Other DNA sequences from this sample encode an identical CDR3 as well. The chain couples TRBV18 to TRBJ1-4; the match to TRBD1 covers 7 bases. Looked up from germline, CDR1 is KGHSH and CDR2 is LQKENI. With V trimmed by 0 bases and J by 5 bases, 0 bases remained unmatched. This CDR3 spans 14 amino acids. The CDR3: CASSPPGQNEKLFF. DNA of the CDR3: TGTGCCAGCTCACCACCGGGACAGAATGAAAAACTGTTTTTT.

The rearrangement uses TRBV20-1 and TRBJ1-2, with D perhaps TRBD1 (5 bases). CDR1 and CDR2 (germline): DFQATT, SNEGSKA (reference sequence). CDR3 length: 11 residues. The ends were cut back, 2 bases at V and 7 bases at J, with 8 bases in the middle. The CDR3 DNA follows: TGCAGTGCTAGAATAGGGGCTGGCTACACCTTC. Protein product: CSARIGAGYTF.

The chain combines TRBV7-2 with TRBJ1-5; D not certain. There are 15 residues in the CDR3. CDR1 and CDR2 from the germline V gene are SGHTA and FQGNSA. With 2 bases removed from V and 0 bases from J, the gap between germline ends came to 8 bases. The CDR3 protein is CASSLNLNSNQPQHF. As DNA, the CDR3 is TGTGCCAGCAGCTTAAATCTAAATAGCAATCAGCCCCAGCATTTT.

V gene TRBV2 combines with J gene TRBJ2-7, with D perhaps matching TRBD2 (5 bases). V gave up 5 bases and J gave up 4 bases, with 9 bases separating them. Germline CDR1 and CDR2: SNHLY and FYNNEI. This CDR3 has 12 residues. The CDR3 loop is CASSPRAYEQYF. The CDR3 region has the DNA TGTGCCAGCAGTCCGAGGGCTTACGAGCAGTACTTC.

This chain uses TRBV4-1 with TRBJ1-1, with TRBD1 identical over 7 bases. The CDR3 extends over 14 amino acids. Germline CDR1 is MGHRA and CDR2 is YSYEKL. Losses at the gene ends were 4 bases for V and 3 bases for J; bases not matched to a gene: 5. The CDR3 is CASSLQGWDTEAFF. DNA for the CDR3: TGCGCCAGCAGCCTACAGGGGTGGGACACTGAAGCTTTCTTT.

The chain employs TRBV19 and TRBJ1-6; 7 nucleotides line up with TRBD1. CDR1 LNHDA and CDR2 SQIVND come from the germline V gene (reference sequence). The CDR3 extends over 14 amino acids. The trim removed 3 bases at V and 8 bases at J, leaving 4 bases unmatched. The DNA of the CDR3 is TGTGCCAGTAGTATCAGGGGGGTAGATTCACCCCTCCACTTT. Translation gives CASSIRGVDSPLHF.

To note about this clone: A read error may account for a junction end that differs from germline. This sequence joins TRBV19 and TRBJ1-2; D uncertain. CDR3 size: 10 residues. Germline CDR1 is LNHDA and CDR2 is SQIVND (reference sequence). The CDR3 region has the DNA TGTGCCAGTAGTATTCGAGGCGGATCCTTC. This gives the protein CASSIRGGSF.